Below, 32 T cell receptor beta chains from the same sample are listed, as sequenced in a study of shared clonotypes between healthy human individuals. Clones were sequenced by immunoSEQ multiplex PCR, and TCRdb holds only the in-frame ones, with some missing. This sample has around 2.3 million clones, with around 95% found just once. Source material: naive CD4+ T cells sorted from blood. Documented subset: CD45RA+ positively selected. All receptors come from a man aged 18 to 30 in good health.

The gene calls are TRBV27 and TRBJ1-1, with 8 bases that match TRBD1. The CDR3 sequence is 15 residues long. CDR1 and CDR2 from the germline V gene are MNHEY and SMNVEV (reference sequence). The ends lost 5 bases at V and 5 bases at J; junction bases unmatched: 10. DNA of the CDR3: TGTGCCAGCAGTCGAGACAGGGGAATCTCGACTGAAGCTTTCTTT. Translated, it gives CASSRDRGISTEAFF.

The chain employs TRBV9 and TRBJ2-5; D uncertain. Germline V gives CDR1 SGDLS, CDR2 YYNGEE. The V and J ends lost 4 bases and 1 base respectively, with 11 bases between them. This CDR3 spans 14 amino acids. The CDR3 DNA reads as TGTGCCAGCAGCTCCACACCGATCCAAGAGACCCAGTACTTC. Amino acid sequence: CASSSTPIQETQYF.

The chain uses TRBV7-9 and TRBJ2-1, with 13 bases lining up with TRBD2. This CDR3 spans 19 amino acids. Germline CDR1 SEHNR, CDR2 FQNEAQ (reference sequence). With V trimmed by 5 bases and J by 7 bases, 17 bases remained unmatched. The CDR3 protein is CASSPRTSGSRLINNEQFF. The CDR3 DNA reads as TGTGCCAGCAGCCCCCGGACTAGCGGGAGTAGGCTGATTAATAATGAGCAGTTCTTC. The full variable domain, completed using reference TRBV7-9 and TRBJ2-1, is DTGVSQNPRHKITKRGQNVTFRCDPISEHNRLYWYRQTLGQGPEFLTYFQNEAQLEKSRLLSDRFSAERPKGSFSTLEIQRTEQGDSAMYLCASSPRTSGSRLINNEQFFGPGTRLTVL.

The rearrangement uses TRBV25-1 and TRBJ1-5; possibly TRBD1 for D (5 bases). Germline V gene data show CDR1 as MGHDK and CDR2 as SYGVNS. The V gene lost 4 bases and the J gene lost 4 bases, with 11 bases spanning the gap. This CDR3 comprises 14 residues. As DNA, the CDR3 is TGTGCCAGCAGTGGTAGACAGCTAAATCAGCCCCAGCATTTT. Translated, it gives CASSGRQLNQPQHF.

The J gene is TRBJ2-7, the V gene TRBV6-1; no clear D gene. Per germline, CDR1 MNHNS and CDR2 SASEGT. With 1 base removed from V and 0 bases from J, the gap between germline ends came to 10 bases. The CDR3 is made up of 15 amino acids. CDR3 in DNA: TGTGCCAGCAGTGAAGTTTCACAGCCCTCCTACGAGCAGTACTTC. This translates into CASSEVSQPSYEQYF.

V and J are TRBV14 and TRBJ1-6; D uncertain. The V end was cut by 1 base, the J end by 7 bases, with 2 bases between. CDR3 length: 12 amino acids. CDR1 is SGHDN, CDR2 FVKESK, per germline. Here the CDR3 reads CASSQANSPLHF. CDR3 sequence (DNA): TGTGCCAGCAGCCAAGCGAATTCACCCCTCCACTTT.

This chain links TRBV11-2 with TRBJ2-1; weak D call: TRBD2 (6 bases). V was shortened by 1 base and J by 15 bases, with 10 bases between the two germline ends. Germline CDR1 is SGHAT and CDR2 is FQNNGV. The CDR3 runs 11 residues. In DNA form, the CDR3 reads TGTGCCAGCAGCTTAGGCGGGAAAGTGTTCTTC. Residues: CASSLGGKVFF.

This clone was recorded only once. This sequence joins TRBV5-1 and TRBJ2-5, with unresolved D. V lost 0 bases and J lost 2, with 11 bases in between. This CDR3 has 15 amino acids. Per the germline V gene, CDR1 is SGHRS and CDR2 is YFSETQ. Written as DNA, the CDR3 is TGCGCCAGCAGCTTGGTGGCAGGTATTCAAGAGACCCAGTACTTC. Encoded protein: CASSLVAGIQETQYF.

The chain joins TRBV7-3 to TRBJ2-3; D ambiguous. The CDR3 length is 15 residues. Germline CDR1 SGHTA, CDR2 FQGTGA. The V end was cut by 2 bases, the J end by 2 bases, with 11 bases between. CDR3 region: CASSLQQSFTDTQYF. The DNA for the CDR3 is TGTGCCAGCAGCTTACAACAGAGTTTCACAGATACGCAGTATTTT. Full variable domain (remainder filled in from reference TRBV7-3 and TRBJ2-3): GAGVSQTPSNKVTEKGKYVELRCDPISGHTALYWYRQSLGQGPEFLIYFQGTGAADDSGLPNDRFFAVRPEGSVSTLKIQRTERGDSAVYLCASSLQQSFTDTQYFGPGTRLTVL.

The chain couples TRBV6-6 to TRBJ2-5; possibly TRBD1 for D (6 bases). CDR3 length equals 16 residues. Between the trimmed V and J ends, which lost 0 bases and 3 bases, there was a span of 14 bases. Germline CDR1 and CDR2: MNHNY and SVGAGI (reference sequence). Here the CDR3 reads CASSYSIPQGEETQYF. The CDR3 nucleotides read TGTGCCAGCAGTTACTCGATACCACAGGGAGAAGAGACCCAGTACTTC.

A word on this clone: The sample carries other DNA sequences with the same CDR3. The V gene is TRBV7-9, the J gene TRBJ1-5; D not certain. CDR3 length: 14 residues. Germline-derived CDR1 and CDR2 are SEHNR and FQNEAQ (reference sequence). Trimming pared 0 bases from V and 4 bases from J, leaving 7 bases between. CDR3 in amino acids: CASSLAGGNQPQHF. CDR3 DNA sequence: TGTGCCAGCAGCTTAGCGGGCGGGAATCAGCCCCAGCATTTT.

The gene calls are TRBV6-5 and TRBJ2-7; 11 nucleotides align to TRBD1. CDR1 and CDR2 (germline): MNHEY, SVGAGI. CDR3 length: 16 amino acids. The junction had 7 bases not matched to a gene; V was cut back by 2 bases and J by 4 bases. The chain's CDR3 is CASSYEAGQGGYEQYF. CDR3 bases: TGTGCCAGCAGTTACGAAGCGGGACAGGGGGGATACGAGCAGTACTTC.

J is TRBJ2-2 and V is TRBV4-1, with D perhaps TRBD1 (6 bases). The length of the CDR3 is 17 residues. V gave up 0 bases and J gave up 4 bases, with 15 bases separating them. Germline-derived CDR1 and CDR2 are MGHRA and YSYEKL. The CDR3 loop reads CASSQDRVLGATGELFF. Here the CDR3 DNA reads TGCGCCAGCAGCCAAGATAGGGTTTTGGGGGCCACCGGGGAGCTGTTTTTT.

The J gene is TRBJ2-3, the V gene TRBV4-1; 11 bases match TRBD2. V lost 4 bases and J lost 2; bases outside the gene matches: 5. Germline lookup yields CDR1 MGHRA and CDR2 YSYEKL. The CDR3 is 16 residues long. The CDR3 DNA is TGCGCCAGCAGCCGCGGGACTAGCGGATCCACAGATACGCAGTATTTT. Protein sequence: CASSRGTSGSTDTQYF.

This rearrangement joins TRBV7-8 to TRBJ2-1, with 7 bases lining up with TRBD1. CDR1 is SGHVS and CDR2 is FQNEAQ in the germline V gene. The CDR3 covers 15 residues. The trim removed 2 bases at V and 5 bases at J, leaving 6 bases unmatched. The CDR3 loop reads CASSLRGQRDNEQFF. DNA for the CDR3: TGTGCCAGCAGCTTACGGGGACAGAGAGACAATGAGCAGTTCTTC. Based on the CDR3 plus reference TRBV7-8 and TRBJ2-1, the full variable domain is GAGVSQSPRYKVAKRGQDVALRCDPISGHVSLFWYQQALGQGPEFLTYFQNEAQLDKSGLPSDRFFAERPEGSVSTLKIQRTQQEDSAVYLCASSLRGQRDNEQFFGPGTRLTVL.

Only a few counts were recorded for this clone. The CDR3, as DNA: TGTGCCAGCAGCTTGGGCGGCAGGGTCGAATCTTCCCAAGGCTACACCTTC. Residues: CASSLGGRVESSQGYTF. The chain combines TRBV5-4 with TRBJ1-2; D possibly corresponds to TRBD1 (5 bases). Germline CDR1 SGHNT, CDR2 YYREEE (reference sequence). The CDR3 sequence is 17 residues long. V was trimmed by 0 bases and J by 8 bases, leaving 23 bases between them.

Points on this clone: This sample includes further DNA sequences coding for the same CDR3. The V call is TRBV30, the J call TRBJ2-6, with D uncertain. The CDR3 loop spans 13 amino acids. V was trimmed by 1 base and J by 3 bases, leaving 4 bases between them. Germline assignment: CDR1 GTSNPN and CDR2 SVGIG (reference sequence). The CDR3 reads CAWSGSGANVLTF. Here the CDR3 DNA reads TGTGCCTGGAGTGGTAGTGGGGCCAACGTCCTGACTTTC.

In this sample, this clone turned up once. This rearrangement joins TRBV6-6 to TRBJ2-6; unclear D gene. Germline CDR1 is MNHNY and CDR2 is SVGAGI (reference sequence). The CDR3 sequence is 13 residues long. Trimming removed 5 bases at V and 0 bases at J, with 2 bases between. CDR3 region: CASSLSGANVLTF. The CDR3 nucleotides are TGTGCCAGCAGTCTCTCTGGGGCCAACGTCCTGACTTTC.

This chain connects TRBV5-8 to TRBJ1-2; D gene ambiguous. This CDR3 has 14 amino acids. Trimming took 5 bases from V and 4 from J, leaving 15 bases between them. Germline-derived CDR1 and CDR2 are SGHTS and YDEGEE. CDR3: CASSTITAVYGYTF. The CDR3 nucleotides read TGTGCCAGCAGTACGATAACTGCGGTCTATGGCTACACCTTC.

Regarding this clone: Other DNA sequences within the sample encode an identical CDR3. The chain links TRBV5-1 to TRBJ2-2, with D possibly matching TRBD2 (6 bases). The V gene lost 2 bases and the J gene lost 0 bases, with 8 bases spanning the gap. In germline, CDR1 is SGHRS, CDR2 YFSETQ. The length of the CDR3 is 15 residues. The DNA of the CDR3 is TGCGCCAGCAGCTTAGGAGGGACGAACACCGGGGAGCTGTTTTTT. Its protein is CASSLGGTNTGELFF.

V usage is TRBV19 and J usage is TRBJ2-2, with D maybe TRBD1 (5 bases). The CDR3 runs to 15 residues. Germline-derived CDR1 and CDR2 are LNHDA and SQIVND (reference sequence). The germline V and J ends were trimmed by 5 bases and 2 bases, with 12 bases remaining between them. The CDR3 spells CASSPRQLNTGELFF. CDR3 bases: TGTGCCAGTAGTCCCCGACAGCTTAACACCGGGGAGCTGTTTTTT.

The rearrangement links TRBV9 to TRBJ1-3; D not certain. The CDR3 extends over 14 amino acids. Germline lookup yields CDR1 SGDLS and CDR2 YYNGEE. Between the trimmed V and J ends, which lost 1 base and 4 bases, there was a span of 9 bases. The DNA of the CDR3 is TGTGCCAGCAGCGTACCCTCTTCAGGAAACACCATATATTTT. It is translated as CASSVPSSGNTIYF.

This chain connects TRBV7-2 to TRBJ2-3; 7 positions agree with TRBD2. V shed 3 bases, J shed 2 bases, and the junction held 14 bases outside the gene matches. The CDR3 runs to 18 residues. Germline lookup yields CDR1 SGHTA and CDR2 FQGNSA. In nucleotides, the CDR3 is TGTGCCAGCAGCTTTGCGGGTTCTGGCGGGAGAAACACAGATACGCAGTATTTT. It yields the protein CASSFAGSGGRNTDTQYF. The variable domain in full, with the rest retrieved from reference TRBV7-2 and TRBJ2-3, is GAGVSQSPSNKVTEKGKDVELRCDPISGHTALYWYRQSLGQGLEFLIYFQGNSAPDKSGLPSDRFSAERTGGSVSTLTIQRTQQEDSAVYLCASSFAGSGGRNTDTQYFGPGTRLTVL.

For the CDR3, the DNA is TGCGCCAGCAGCTTGGCCCCTTCGACAGGTCCGGAAAAACTGTTTTTT. It translates to CASSLAPSTGPEKLFF. The chain joins TRBV5-1 to TRBJ1-4; D is possibly TRBD1 (6 bases). V was trimmed by 0 bases and J by 8 bases, leaving 17 bases between them. The CDR3 is made up of 16 amino acids. Germline CDR1 and CDR2: SGHRS and YFSETQ.

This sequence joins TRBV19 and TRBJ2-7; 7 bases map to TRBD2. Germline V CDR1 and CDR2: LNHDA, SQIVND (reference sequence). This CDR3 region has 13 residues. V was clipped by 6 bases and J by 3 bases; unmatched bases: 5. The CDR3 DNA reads TGTGCCAGTAGCCCTAGCGGAGTCTACGAGCAGTACTTC. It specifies CASSPSGVYEQYF.

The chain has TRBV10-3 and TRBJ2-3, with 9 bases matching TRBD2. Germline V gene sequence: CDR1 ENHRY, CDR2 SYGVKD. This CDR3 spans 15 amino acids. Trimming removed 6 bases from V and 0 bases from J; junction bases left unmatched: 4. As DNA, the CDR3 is TGTGCCATCAGAATGACTAGCGGAAGCACAGATACGCAGTATTTT. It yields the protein CAIRMTSGSTDTQYF.

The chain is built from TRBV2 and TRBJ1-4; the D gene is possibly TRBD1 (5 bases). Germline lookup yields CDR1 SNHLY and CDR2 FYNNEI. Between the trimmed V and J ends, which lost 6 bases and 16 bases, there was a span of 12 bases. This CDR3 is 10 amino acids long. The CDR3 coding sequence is TGTGCCAGCAGGGGAAACGGGGGGTTTTTT. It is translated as CASRGNGGFF. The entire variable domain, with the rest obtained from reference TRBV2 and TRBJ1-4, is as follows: EPEVTQTPSHQVTQMGQEVILRCVPISNHLYFYWYRQILGQKVEFLVSFYNNEISEKSEIFDDQFSVERPDGSNFTLKIRSTKLEDSAMYFCASRGNGGFFGSGTQLSVL.

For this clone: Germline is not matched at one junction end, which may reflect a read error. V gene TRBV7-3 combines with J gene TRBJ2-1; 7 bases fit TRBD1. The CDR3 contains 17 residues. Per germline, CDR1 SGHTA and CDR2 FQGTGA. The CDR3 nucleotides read TGTGCCAGCAGCGTAACCGGGACAGCTACCTCCTACAATGAGCAGTTCTTC. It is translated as CASSVTGTATSYNEQFF.

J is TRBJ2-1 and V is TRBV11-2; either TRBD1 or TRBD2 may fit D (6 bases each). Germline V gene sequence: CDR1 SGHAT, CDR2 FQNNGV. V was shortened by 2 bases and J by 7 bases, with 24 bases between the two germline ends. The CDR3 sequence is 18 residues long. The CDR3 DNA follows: TGTGCCAGCAGCTTACAGACCCCAGGGGCCAATGCGGGGAATGAGCAGTTCTTC. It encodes CASSLQTPGANAGNEQFF.

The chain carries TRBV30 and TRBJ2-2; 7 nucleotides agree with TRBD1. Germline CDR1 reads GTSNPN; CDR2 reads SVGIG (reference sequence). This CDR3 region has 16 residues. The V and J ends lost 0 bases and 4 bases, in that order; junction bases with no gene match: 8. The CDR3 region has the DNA TGTGCCTGGAGTGTACGAGACAGGGCTCCCACCGGGGAGCTGTTTTTT. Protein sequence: CAWSVRDRAPTGELFF.

The DNA for the CDR3 is TGTGCCAGCAGTCCCGGGACAAAGGAAAACTATGGCTACACCTTC. Amino acids: CASSPGTKENYGYTF. The genes are TRBV6-5 and TRBJ1-2; perhaps TRBD1 as D (6 bases). V was cut by 5 bases and J by 2 bases, with 15 bases left in between. Looked up from germline, CDR1 is MNHEY and CDR2 is SVGAGI. The CDR3 consists of 15 residues.

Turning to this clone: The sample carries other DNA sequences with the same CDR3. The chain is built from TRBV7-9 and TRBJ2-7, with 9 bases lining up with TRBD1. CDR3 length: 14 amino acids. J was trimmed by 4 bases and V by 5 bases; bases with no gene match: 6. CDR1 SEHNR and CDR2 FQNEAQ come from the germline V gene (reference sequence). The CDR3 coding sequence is TGTGCCAGCAGCCCGCGGGACAGGGCTTACGAGCAGTACTTC. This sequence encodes CASSPRDRAYEQYF.